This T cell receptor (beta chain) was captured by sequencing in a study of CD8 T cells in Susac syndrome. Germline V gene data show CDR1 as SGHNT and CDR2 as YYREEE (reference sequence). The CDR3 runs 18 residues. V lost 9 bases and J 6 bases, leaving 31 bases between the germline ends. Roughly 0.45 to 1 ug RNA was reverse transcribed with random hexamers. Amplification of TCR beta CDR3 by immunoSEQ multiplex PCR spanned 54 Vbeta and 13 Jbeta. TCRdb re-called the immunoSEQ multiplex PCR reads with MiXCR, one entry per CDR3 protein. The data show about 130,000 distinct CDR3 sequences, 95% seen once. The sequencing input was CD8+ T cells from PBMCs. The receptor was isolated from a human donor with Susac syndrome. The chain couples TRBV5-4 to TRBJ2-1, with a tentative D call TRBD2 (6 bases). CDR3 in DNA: TGTGCCATGGCTGTCCGGTGCGGGGTACGTCGCCGACCCAATGAGCAGTTCTTC. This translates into CAMAVRCGVRRRPNEQFF.